A selection of T cell receptor beta chains follows, all from one sample in a study of blood T cell repertoires in COVID-19. Only in-frame clones appear in the TCRdb table, and some are missing; sequencing was by immunoSEQ multiplex PCR. The sample contains about 43,000 clones, roughly four fifths of which appear only once. Sequences were obtained from peripheral blood. These receptor sequences come from an older woman with acute or convalescent COVID-19. Each CDR3 is given without its conserved first and last residue.

V: TRBV19; length: 14; J: TRBJ1-6; CDR3: ASSFSWTGRNSPLH
V: TRBV19; length: 10; J: TRBJ1-1; CDR3: ASRRGLTEAF
V: TRBV11-2; length: 11; J: TRBJ1-1; CDR3: ASSRTGYPEAF
V: TRBV4-3; length: 12; J: TRBJ2-2; CDR3: ASSQDQGTGELF
V: TRBV9; length: 12; J: TRBJ2-7; CDR3: ASSVQGRGDEQY
V: TRBV5-1; length: 12; J: TRBJ2-7; CDR3: ASSLDSTSYEQY
V: TRBV10-2; length: 13; J: TRBJ2-1; CDR3: ASSEGSAPYNEQF
V: TRBV7-2; length: 12; J: TRBJ1-5; CDR3: ASSLGEVNQPQH
V: TRBV2; length: 11; J: TRBJ1-2; CDR3: ASLGGNIYGYT
V: TRBV29-1; length: 10; J: TRBJ1-1; CDR3: SVGHQGTEAF
V: TRBV25-1; length: 13; J: TRBJ1-4; CDR3: ASSDKMSSNEKLF
V: TRBV27; length: 11; J: TRBJ2-1; CDR3: ASSPWSEGEQF
V: TRBV29-1; length: 14; J: TRBJ2-7; CDR3: SVEGSGVNFSYEQY
V: TRBV4-3; length: 14; J: TRBJ1-1; CDR3: ASSQAGKGWNTEAF
V: TRBV7-9; length: 11; J: TRBJ2-2; CDR3: ASKASGSGELF
V: TRBV4-3; length: 14; J: TRBJ2-7; CDR3: ASSQDVQGAVYEQY
V: TRBV12-5; length: 11; J: TRBJ2-7; CDR3: ASGLGQAYEQY
V: TRBV27; length: 13; J: TRBJ2-1; CDR3: ASSWVGGAGYEQF
V: TRBV30; length: 10; J: TRBJ2-7; CDR3: AINPGGYEQY
V: TRBV18; length: 13; J: TRBJ1-4; CDR3: ASSPTGGRNEKLF
V: TRBV24-1; length: 11; J: TRBJ2-1; CDR3: ATSDPGVNEQF
V: TRBV6-5; length: 14; J: TRBJ1-1; CDR3: ASSYSNRGRPEEAF
V: TRBV10-1; length: 9; J: TRBJ2-2; CDR3: ASGQGGELF
V: TRBV2; length: 11; J: TRBJ1-1; CDR3: ASSEQGAGEAF
V: TRBV5-1; length: 11; J: TRBJ2-1; CDR3: ASSLALGGEQF
V: TRBV3-1/TRBV3-2; length: 13; J: TRBJ2-2; CDR3: ASSPSGAVTGELF
V: TRBV4-3; length: 13; J: TRBJ1-2; CDR3: ASSLGRGENYGYT
V: TRBV5-5; length: 12; J: TRBJ1-5; CDR3: ASSLQGRNQPQH
V: TRBV27; length: 12; J: TRBJ1-1; CDR3: ASSSRRGEAEAF
V: TRBV25-1; length: 10; J: TRBJ1-2; CDR3: ASSESSYGYT
V: TRBV6-5; length: 12; J: TRBJ1-4; CDR3: ASSLQGVDEKLF
V: TRBV19; length: 14; J: TRBJ2-3; CDR3: ASSPRTGGAADTQY
V: TRBV30; length: 14; J: TRBJ2-7; CDR3: AWSRPGTGNIGEQY
V: TRBV5-1; length: 12; J: TRBJ2-1; CDR3: ASSLAGLDNEQF
V: TRBV7-3; length: 15; J: TRBJ1-5; CDR3: ASSLRGGNTGDQPQH
V: TRBV14; length: 11; J: TRBJ2-2; CDR3: ASSLTGLGELF
V: TRBV4-3; length: 13; J: TRBJ2-7; CDR3: ASSLGQAVPYEQY
V: TRBV12-3/TRBV12-4; length: 10; J: TRBJ2-7; CDR3: ASGTGNYEQY
V: TRBV6-6; length: 11; J: TRBJ1-1; CDR3: ASSYQSNTEAF
V: TRBV3-1/TRBV3-2; length: 12; J: TRBJ1-2; CDR3: ASSQNRVAYGYT
V: TRBV21-1; length: 14; J: TRBJ2-7; CDR3: ASSTIPGQGAYEQY
V: TRBV30; length: 12; J: TRBJ1-1; CDR3: AWRDSFRNTEAF
V: TRBV12-3/TRBV12-4; length: 11; J: TRBJ2-1; CDR3: AIRGHLYNEQF
V: TRBV7-6; length: 15; J: TRBJ1-3; CDR3: ASTPRGGGQPQDTIY
V: TRBV3-1/TRBV3-2; length: 14; J: TRBJ1-5; CDR3: ASSQEPWREGQPQH
V: TRBV5-1; length: 12; J: TRBJ1-1; CDR3: ASSLGQGATEAF
V: TRBV5-1; length: 13; J: TRBJ2-3; CDR3: ASSSERGGIDTQY
V: TRBV6-5; length: 11; J: TRBJ1-1; CDR3: ASNMDRNTEAF
V: TRBV7-9; length: 13; J: TRBJ1-1; CDR3: ASSLAGVGNTEAF
V: TRBV7-2; length: 13; J: TRBJ2-7; CDR3: ASSSSGGVTYEQY
V: TRBV6-1; length: 14; J: TRBJ2-7; CDR3: ASSEGLSAASDEQY